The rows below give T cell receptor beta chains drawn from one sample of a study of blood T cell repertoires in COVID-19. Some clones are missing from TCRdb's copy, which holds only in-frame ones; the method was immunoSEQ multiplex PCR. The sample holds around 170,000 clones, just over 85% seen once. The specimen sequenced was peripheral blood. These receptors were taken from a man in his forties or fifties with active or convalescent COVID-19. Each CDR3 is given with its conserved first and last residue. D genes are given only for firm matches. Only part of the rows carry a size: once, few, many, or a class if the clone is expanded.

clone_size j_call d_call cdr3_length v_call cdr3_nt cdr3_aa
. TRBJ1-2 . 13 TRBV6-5 TGTGCCAGCAGTCCCTCAGGGGAGCATGGCTACACCTTC CASSPSGEHGYTF
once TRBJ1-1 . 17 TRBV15 TGTGCCACCAGCAGAGTAGGTCAGGGAATGGTGAACACTGAAGCTTTCTTT CATSRVGQGMVNTEAFF
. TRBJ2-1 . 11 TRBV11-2 TGTGCCAGCAGCTTAGAAGAGCAACAGTTCTTC CASSLEEQQFF
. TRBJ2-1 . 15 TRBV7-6 TGTGCCAGCAGCTTGGGTAGCGGAGATGTTAATGAGCAGTTCTTC CASSLGSGDVNEQFF
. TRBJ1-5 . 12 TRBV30 TGTGCCTGGAGTACCTCAGGTCAGCCCCAGCATTTT CAWSTSGQPQHF
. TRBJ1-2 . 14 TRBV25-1 TGTGCCAGCAGCGATACGGTGGGGGCGCATGGCTACACCTTC CASSDTVGAHGYTF
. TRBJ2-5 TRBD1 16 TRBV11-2 TGTGCCAGCAGCGTACAAGGGGGCTGGACCCAAGAGACCCAGTACTTC CASSVQGGWTQETQYF
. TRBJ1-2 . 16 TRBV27 TGTGCCAGCAGGTCAGGGGAGACGGGTATCAACTATGGCTACACCTTC CASRSGETGINYGYTF
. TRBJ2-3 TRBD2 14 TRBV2 TGTGCCAACCGACAGGGACTAGCAGCAGATACGCAGTATTTT CANRQGLAADTQYF
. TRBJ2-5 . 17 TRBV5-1 TGCGCCAGCAGCTTCTCCCAGGGGAGCCCGGGGAGAGAGACCCAGTACTTC CASSFSQGSPGRETQYF
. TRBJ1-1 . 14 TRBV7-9 TGTGCCAGCAGCTTCGACTACAGTAACACTGAAGCTTTCTTT CASSFDYSNTEAFF
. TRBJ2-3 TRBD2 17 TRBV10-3 TGTGCCCCAAGTCCGCGGCGGGGGGCAATCTCAACAGATACGCAGTATTTT CAPSPRRGAISTDTQYF
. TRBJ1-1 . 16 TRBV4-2 TGTGCCAGCAGCCAAGAGGGGGGGTCGGGGTACACTGAAGCTTTCTTT CASSQEGGSGYTEAFF
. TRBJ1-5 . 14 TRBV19 TGTGCCAGTAGCACGCCCGGGGGCAATCAGCCCCAGCATTTT CASSTPGGNQPQHF
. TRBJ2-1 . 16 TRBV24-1 TGTGCCACCAGTGATTTACAACAGGGAGTGGGCAATGAGCAGTTCTTC CATSDLQQGVGNEQFF
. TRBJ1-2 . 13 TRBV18 TGTGCCAGCTCACCGACGGAGTACTATGGCTACACCTTC CASSPTEYYGYTF
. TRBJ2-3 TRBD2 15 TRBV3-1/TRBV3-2 TGTGCCAGCAGCGGGCGGACTAGCGGGCTGGATACGCAGTATTTT CASSGRTSGLDTQYF
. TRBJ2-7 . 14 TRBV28 TGTGCCAGCAGTTTTTCCCAAATCACCTACGAGCAGTACTTC CASSFSQITYEQYF
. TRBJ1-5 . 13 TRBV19 TGTGCCACCGAGGGGGACATTTATCAGCCCCAGCATTTT CATEGDIYQPQHF
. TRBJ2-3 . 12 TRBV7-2 TGTGCCAGCAGACGACAAACAGATACGCAGTATTTT CASRRQTDTQYF
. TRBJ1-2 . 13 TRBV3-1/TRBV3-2 TGTGCCAGCAGCCAGGAGGGGAGCTATGGCTACACCTTC CASSQEGSYGYTF
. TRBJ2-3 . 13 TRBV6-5 TGTGCCAGCACGGTCATTAGCACAGATACGCAGTATTTT CASTVISTDTQYF
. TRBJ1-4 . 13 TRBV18 TGTGCCAGCTCACCACCACTGGCTGGGCGACTGTTTTTT CASSPPLAGRLFF
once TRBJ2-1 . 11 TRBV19 TGTGCCAGTAGTACCCGCCAGGAGCAGTTCTTC CASSTRQEQFF
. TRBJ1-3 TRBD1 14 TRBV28 TGTGCCAGCGACAGGGGGCAAAGCGGAAACACCATATATTTT CASDRGQSGNTIYF
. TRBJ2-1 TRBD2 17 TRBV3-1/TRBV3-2 TGTGCCAGCAGCCAAGATCTAAGCGGGGGGCCCTACAATGAGCAGTTCTTC CASSQDLSGGPYNEQFF
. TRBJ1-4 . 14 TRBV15 TGTGCCACCAGCAGAGATACGGGAAATGAAAAACTGTTTTTT CATSRDTGNEKLFF
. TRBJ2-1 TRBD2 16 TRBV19 TGTGCCAGTAGCAACCCTCTAGCGGGAGTCCGCAATGAGCAGTTCTTC CASSNPLAGVRNEQFF
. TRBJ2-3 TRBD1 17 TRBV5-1 TGCGCCAGCAGCTTGTCCATCGACAGGGGTAGCACAGATACGCAGTATTTT CASSLSIDRGSTDTQYF
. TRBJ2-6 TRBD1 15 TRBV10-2 TGCGCCAGCAGGGGGACAGGGACTGGGGCCAACGTCCTGACTTTC CASRGTGTGANVLTF
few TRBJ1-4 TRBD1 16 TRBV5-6 TGTGCCAGCAGCGTAATAACCGGGACAGAACTTGAAAAACTGTTTTTT CASSVITGTELEKLFF
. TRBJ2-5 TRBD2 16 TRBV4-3 TGCGCCAGCAGCCAAGGAGCGGGGGGAGTCCAAGAGACCCAGTACTTC CASSQGAGGVQETQYF
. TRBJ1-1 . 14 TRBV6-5 TGTGCCAGCCAACGGGGGGGGCCGAGCACTGAAGCTTTCTTT CASQRGGPSTEAFF
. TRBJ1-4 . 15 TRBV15 TGTGCCACCAGCAGAGATCCAGGGCTTAATGAAAAACTGTTTTTT CATSRDPGLNEKLFF
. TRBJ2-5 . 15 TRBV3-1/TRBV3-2 TGTGCCAGCAGCCGCCCTTTAGCGCGAGGGGAGACCCAGTACTTC CASSRPLARGETQYF
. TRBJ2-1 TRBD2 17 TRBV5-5 TGTGCCAGCAGCTTGGGACTAGCGGGAGGGGGAAGAAATGAGCAGTTCTTC CASSLGLAGGGRNEQFF
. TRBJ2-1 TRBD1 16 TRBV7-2 TGTGCCAGCAGCTTAAGTGGAACAGGGGCATGGAATGAGCAGTTCTTC CASSLSGTGAWNEQFF
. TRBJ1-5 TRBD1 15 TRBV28 TGTGCCAGCAGTCCGACAGGGGGAGGTAATCAGCCCCAGCATTTT CASSPTGGGNQPQHF
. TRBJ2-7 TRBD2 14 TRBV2 TGTGCCAGCAGTGGGAGACTAGCGGGCTACGAGCAGTACTTC CASSGRLAGYEQYF
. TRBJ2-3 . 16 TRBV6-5 TGTGCCAGCAGTTACCCTTCTAGCATCGGGACAGATACGCAGTATTTT CASSYPSSIGTDTQYF
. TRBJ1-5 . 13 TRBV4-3 TGCGCCAGCAGCCAAGATTTAAATGTCCGGAGGCATTTT CASSQDLNVRRHF
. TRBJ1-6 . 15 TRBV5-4 TGTGCCAGCAGCTTGGCGGATCAGGGTAGTTCACCCCTCCACTTT CASSLADQGSSPLHF
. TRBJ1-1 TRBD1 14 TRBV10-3 TGTGCCACAATTACAGGGGGCCTAAACACTGAAGCTTTCTTT CATITGGLNTEAFF
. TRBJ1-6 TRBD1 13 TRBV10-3 TGTGCCACCACAGGGGCGAGCAATTCACCCCTCCACTTT CATTGASNSPLHF
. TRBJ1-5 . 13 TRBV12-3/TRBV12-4 TGTGCCAGCAGTGACACAGTTAATCAGCCCCAGCATTTT CASSDTVNQPQHF
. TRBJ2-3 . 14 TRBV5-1 TGCGCCAGCAGCCCCGGTGTCCCCACAGATACGCAGTATTTT CASSPGVPTDTQYF
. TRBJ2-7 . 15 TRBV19 TGTGCCAGTAGTAAGGCGGGGCCCGGGTCCTACGAGCAGTACTTC CASSKAGPGSYEQYF
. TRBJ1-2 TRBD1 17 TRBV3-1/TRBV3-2 TGTGCCAGCAGCCAAGCACTGGGACAGAAAATAAACTATGGCTACACCTTC CASSQALGQKINYGYTF
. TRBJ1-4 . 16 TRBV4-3 TGCGCCAGCAGCCGAACTTGGGACTCAACTAATGAAAAACTGTTTTTT CASSRTWDSTNEKLFF
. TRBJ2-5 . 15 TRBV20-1 TGCAGTGCTAGTATGATAGGGACTGGAAAAGAGACCCAGTACTTC CSASMIGTGKETQYF
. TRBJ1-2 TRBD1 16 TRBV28 TGTGCCAGCAGCCCCAGGGGGTTCGGGACAGGGAATGGCTACACCTTC CASSPRGFGTGNGYTF
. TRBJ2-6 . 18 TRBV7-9 TGTGCCAGCAGCCCAATTAGTGGGCTTGGGTCTGGGGCCAACGTCCTGACTTTC CASSPISGLGSGANVLTF
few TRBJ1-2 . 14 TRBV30 TGTGCCTGGAAACCCCCCAGGGGATCTTTCGGCTACACCTTC CAWKPPRGSFGYTF
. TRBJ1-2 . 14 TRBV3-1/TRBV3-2 TGTGCCAGCAGCCGCCCGGGGGGGGCAGGTGGCTACACCTTC CASSRPGGAGGYTF
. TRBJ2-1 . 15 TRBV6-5 TGTGCCAGCGGGGAAAGTGCGGGGTGGTACAATGAGCAGTTCTTC CASGESAGWYNEQFF
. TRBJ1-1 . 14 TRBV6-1 TGTGCCAGCACCCTCCCTAACCCGAACACTGAAGCTTTCTTT CASTLPNPNTEAFF
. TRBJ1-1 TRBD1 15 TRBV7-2 TGTGCCAGCAGCCCGGGACAGGGGTCGAACACTGAAGCTTTCTTT CASSPGQGSNTEAFF
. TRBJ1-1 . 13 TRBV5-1 TGCGCCAGCAGCTTTATGTTGAACACTGAAGCTTTCTTT CASSFMLNTEAFF
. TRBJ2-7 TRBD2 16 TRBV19 TGTGCCAGTAGTCCCGAAACTAGCGGGAGTTTCTACGAGCAGTACTTC CASSPETSGSFYEQYF
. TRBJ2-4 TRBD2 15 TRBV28 TGTGCCAGCAGCGTCGGCGGGAGGGGTGGGAACATTCAGTACTTC CASSVGGRGGNIQYF